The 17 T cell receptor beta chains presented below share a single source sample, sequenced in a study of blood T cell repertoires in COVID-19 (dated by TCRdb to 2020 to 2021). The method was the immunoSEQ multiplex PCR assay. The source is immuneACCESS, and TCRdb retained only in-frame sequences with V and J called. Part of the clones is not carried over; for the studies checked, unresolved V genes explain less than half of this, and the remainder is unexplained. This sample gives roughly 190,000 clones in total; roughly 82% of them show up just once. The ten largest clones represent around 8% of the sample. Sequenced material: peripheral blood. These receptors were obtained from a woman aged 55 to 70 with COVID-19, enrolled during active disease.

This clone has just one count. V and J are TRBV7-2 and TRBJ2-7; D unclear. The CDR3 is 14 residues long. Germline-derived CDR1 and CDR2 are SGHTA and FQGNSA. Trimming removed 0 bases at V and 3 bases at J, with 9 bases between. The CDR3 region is CASSLALGDYEQYF. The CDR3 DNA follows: TGTGCCAGCAGCTTAGCGCTAGGAGACTACGAGCAGTACTTC.

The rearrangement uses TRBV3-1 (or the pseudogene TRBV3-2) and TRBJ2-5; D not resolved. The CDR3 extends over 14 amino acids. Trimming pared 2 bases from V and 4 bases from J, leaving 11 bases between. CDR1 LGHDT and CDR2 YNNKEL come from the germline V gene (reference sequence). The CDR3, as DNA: TGTGCCAGCAGCCAACGTGGCCGGGTAGAGACCCAGTACTTC. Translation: CASSQRGRVETQYF.

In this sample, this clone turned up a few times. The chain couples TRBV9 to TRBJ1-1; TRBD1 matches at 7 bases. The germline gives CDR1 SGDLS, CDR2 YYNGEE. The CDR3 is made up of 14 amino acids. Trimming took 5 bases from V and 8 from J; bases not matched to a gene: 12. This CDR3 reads CASSPLQGTSEAFF. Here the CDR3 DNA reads TGTGCCAGCAGTCCCTTACAGGGGACCTCAGAAGCTTTCTTT.

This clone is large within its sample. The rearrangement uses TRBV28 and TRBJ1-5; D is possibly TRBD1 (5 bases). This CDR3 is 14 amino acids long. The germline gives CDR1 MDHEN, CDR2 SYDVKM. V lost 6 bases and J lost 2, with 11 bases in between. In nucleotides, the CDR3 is TGTGCCAGCAGGATCAGGGAGGGCAATCAGCCCCAGCATTTT. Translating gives CASRIREGNQPQHF.

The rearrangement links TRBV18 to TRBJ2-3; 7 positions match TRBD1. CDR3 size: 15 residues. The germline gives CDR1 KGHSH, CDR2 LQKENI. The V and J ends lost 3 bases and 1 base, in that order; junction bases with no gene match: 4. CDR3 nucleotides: TGTGCCAGCTCACCCGTAGGACAGGGCACAGATACGCAGTATTTT. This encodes CASSPVGQGTDTQYF.

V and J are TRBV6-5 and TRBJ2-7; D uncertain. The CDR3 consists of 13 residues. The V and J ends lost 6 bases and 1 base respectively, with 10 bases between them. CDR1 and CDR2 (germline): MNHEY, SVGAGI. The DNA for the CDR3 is TGTGCCAGCAGGAGAATCGGGTCCTACGAGCAGTACTTC. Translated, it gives CASRRIGSYEQYF.

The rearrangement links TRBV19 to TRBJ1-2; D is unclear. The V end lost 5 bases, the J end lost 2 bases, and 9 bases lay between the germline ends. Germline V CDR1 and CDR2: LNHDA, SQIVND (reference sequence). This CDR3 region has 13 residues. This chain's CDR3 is CASSWAENYGYTF. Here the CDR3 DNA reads TGTGCCAGTAGTTGGGCAGAGAACTATGGCTACACCTTC.

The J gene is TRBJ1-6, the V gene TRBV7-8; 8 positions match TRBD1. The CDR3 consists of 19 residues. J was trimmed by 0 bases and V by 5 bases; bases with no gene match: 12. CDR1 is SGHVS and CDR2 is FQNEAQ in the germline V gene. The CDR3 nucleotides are TGTGCCAGCAGCACAAGACCGGGACAGGAGAGCTCCTATAATTCACCCCTCCACTTT. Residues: CASSTRPGQESSYNSPLHF.

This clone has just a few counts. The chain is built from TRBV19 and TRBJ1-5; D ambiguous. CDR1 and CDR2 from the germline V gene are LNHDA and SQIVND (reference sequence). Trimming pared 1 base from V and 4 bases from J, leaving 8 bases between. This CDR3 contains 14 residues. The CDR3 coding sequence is TGTGCCAGTAGTATAGGTCAGTGGAATCAGCCCCAGCATTTT. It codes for CASSIGQWNQPQHF.

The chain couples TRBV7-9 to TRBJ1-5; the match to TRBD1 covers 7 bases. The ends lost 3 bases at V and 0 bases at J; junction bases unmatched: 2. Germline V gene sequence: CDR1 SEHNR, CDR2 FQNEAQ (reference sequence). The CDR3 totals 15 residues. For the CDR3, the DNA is TGTGCCAGCAGCTTTGGGACAGCTAGCAATCAGCCCCAGCATTTT. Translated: CASSFGTASNQPQHF.

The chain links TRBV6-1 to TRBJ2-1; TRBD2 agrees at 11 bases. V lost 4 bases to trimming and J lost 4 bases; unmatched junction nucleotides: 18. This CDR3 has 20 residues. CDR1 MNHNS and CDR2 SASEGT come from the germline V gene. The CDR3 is CASSVGTGRTSGRRYNEQFF. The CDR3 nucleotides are TGTGCCAGCAGTGTAGGGACAGGCCGTACTAGCGGGAGACGGTACAATGAGCAGTTCTTC.

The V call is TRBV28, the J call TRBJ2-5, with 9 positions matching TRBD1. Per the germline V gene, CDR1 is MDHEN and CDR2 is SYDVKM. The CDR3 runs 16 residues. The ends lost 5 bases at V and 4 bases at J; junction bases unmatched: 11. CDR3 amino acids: CASSGGQGMRGETQYF. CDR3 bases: TGTGCCAGCAGTGGCGGACAGGGGATGCGAGGAGAGACCCAGTACTTC.

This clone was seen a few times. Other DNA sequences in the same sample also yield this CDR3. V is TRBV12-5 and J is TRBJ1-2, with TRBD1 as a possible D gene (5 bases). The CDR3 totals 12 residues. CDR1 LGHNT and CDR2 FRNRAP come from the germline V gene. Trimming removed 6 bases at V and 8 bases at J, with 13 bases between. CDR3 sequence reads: CASGSRGEGYTF. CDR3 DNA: TGTGCTAGTGGGTCACGGGGGGAGGGCTACACCTTC.

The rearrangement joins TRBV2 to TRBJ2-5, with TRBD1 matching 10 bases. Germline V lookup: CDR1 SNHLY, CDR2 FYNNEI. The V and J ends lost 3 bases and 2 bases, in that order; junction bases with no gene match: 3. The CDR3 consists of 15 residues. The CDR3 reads CASSEGTGVQETQYF. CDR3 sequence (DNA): TGTGCCAGCAGTGAGGGGACAGGGGTACAAGAGACCCAGTACTTC.

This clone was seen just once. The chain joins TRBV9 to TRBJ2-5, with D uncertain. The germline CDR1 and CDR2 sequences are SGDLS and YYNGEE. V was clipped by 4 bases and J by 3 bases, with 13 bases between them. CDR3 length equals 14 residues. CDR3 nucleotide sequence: TGTGCCAGCAGCCCGTATGATCGGGAAGAGACCCAGTACTTC. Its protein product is CASSPYDREETQYF.

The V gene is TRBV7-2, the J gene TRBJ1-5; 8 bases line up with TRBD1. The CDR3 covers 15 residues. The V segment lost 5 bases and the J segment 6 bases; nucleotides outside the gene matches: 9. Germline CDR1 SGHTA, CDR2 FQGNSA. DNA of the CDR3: TGTGCCAGCAGCACCACCGCCAGGGGGCTTCAGCCCCAGCATTTT. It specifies CASSTTARGLQPQHF.

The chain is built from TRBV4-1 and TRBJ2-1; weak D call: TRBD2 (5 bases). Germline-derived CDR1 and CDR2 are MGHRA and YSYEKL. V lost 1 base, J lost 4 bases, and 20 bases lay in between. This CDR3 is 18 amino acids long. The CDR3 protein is CASSQAAAAARLYNEQFF. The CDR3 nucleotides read TGCGCCAGCAGCCAAGCGGCGGCAGCGGCCAGACTGTACAATGAGCAGTTCTTC.